In its sample, the clone carrying this T cell receptor beta chain was seen a few times. These data originate in a study of CD4+ T cells in melanoma. Assay: immunoSEQ multiplex PCR; the TCRdb copy retains only in-frame clones and omits some. Among about 3,800 clones listed, approximately 62% were seen once. This TCR was sampled from a human donor with melanoma. Sample: cells from a culture (not recorded whether cultured in vitro).

The CDR3 coding sequence is TGTGCCAGCAGTCCACGGACAGACGGAACTGAAGCTTTCTTT. This encodes CASSPRTDGTEAFF. The chain carries TRBV27 and TRBJ1-1; the D gene is possibly TRBD1 (6 bases). Germline loops: CDR1 MNHEY, CDR2 SMNVEV (reference sequence). V lost 5 bases to trimming and J lost 5 bases, with 15 bases between them. This CDR3 contains 14 residues.